The 25 T cell receptor beta chains given below trace back to one sample, sequenced in a study of cytomegalovirus exposure and HLA in healthy donors. The PCR ran on 60 Vbeta and 13 Jbeta primers. The method was immunoSEQ multiplex PCR; TCRdb's version includes in-frame clones alone and lacks a portion of them. The specimen's table records 200,000 or so clones. The sequenced sample was PBMCs. The receptors originated from a boy aged 5-17 years in good health and CMV-seronegative.

For the CDR3, the DNA is TGTGCCACCAGCAGTGTTACAGGGAACCTCCACTTT. Protein: CATSSVTGNLHF. The chain has TRBV15 and TRBJ1-6; weak D call: TRBD1 (6 bases). The CDR3 spans 12 residues. CDR1 LNHNV and CDR2 YYDKDF come from the germline V gene (reference sequence). V was pared by 3 bases and J by 15 bases, with 12 bases between. The whole variable domain, filled in from reference TRBV15 and TRBJ1-6, reads DAMVIQNPRYQVTQFGKPVTLSCSQTLNHNVMYWYQQKSSQAPKLLFHYYDKDFNNEADTPDNFQSRRPNTSFCFLDIRSPGLGDTAMYLCATSSVTGNLHFGNGTRLTVT.

The chain carries TRBV6-5 and TRBJ1-4, with D perhaps TRBD1 (5 bases). Germline CDR1 is MNHEY and CDR2 is SVGAGI. V was clipped by 6 bases and J by 7 bases, with 18 bases between them. The CDR3 is 15 amino acids. DNA for the CDR3: TGTGCCAGCAGCTCCGGGCCCCGGGGGATTGAAAAACTGTTTTTT. The encoded protein is CASSSGPRGIEKLFF.

The chain has TRBV7-3 and TRBJ2-7, with TRBD1 matching 9 bases. This CDR3 has 16 amino acids. After removal of 1 base from V and 4 bases from J, the junction contained 8 bases not matched to a gene. CDR1 and CDR2 from the germline V gene are SGHTA and FQGTGA. The chain's CDR3 is CASSLSGTGFGYEQYF. CDR3 bases: TGTGCCAGCAGCTTAAGTGGGACAGGGTTTGGATACGAGCAGTACTTC.

The rearrangement links TRBV4-1 to TRBJ1-1, with D uncertain. CDR1 and CDR2 from the germline V gene are MGHRA and YSYEKL. The CDR3 consists of 15 residues. V lost 4 bases and J 5 bases, leaving 17 bases between the germline ends. CDR3 DNA sequence: TGCGCCAGCAGCCCCTCGTGGAGCGAGGGAACTGAAGCTTTCTTT. It codes for CASSPSWSEGTEAFF.

The chain joins TRBV6-5 to TRBJ2-2; TRBD1 matches at 8 bases. The CDR3 consists of 16 residues. Trimming at V came to 3 bases and at J to 0 bases, leaving 3 bases not matched to a gene. Germline CDR1 is MNHEY and CDR2 is SVGAGI. CDR3 nucleotide sequence: TGTGCCAGCAGTTATCAGACAGGGGCGAACACCGGGGAGCTGTTTTTT. Translation: CASSYQTGANTGELFF.

CDR3 sequence: CASSFRGPYSEKLFF. The CDR3 DNA sequence: TGCGCCAGCAGCTTCAGGGGGCCGTATAGTGAAAAACTGTTTTTT. The chain has TRBV5-1 and TRBJ1-4; TRBD1 agrees at 8 bases. V dropped 2 bases and J dropped 7; count of bases not matched to a gene: 7. This CDR3 comprises 15 residues. The germline V gene has CDR1 SGHRS and CDR2 YFSETQ.

The V call is TRBV11-2, the J call TRBJ2-5; 7 positions agree with TRBD2. In germline, CDR1 is SGHAT, CDR2 FQNNGV. The CDR3 consists of 15 residues. The V and J ends lost 6 bases and 2 bases, in that order; junction bases with no gene match: 9. CDR3 DNA: TGTGCCAGCAGTTCCGCTGGGGGGGATCAAGAGACCCAGTACTTC. Translated: CASSSAGGDQETQYF.

This chain links TRBV28 with TRBJ2-3, with D perhaps matching TRBD1 (6 bases). V gave up 2 bases and J gave up 2 bases, with 11 bases separating them. Germline V gene lookup returns CDR1 MDHEN and CDR2 SYDVKM. There are 15 residues in the CDR3. This chain's CDR3 is CASSLMGANTDTQYF. The CDR3 nucleotides are TGTGCCAGCAGTTTAATGGGGGCGAACACAGATACGCAGTATTTT.

The chain uses TRBV21-1 and TRBJ2-5; the table's D call of TRBD1 was not tested on the DNA. TRBV21-1 has pseudogene status. The length of the CDR3 is 14 residues. CDR3 sequence: CATVQGPGQETQYF. CDR3 nucleotide sequence: TGTGCCACCGTACAGGGGCCCGGGCAAGAGACCCAGTACTTC.

The rearrangement links TRBV19 to TRBJ2-1, with 11 bases that match TRBD2. The CDR3 has 12 amino acids. Germline V lookup: CDR1 LNHDA, CDR2 SQIVND (reference sequence). CDR3 in amino acids: CAVAGGPNEQFF. CDR3 nucleotides: TGTGCTGTAGCGGGGGGGCCGAATGAGCAGTTCTTC.

The chain is built from TRBV14 and TRBJ1-2; perhaps TRBD1 as D (6 bases). Germline CDR1 is SGHDN and CDR2 is FVKESK. V lost 3 bases, J lost 7 bases, and 9 bases lay in between. The CDR3 runs to 12 residues. CDR3 bases: TGTGCCAGCAGCCAGCAGGGGTTTGGCTACACCTTC. Translating gives CASSQQGFGYTF.

The chain's CDR3 is CASSYNPGQGTDEQYF. The CDR3 DNA reads as TGTGCCAGCAGCTATAATCCGGGACAGGGGACTGACGAGCAGTACTTC. V and J are TRBV9 and TRBJ2-7; 10 bases fit TRBD1. CDR1 and CDR2 (germline): SGDLS, YYNGEE. V shed 4 bases and J 5 bases; nucleotides not matched to a gene: 12. The CDR3 covers 16 residues. Complete variable domain (other parts from reference TRBV9 and TRBJ2-7): DSGVTQTPKHLITATGQRVTLRCSPRSGDLSVYWYQQSLDQGLQFLIQYYNGEERAKGNILERFSAQQFPDLHSELNLSSLELGDSALYFCASSYNPGQGTDEQYFGPGTRLTVT.

The chain employs TRBV6-6 and TRBJ2-3; TRBD2 matches 13 bases. The germline CDR1 and CDR2 sequences are MNHNY and SVGAGI (reference sequence). V lost 4 bases to trimming and J lost 6 bases; unmatched junction nucleotides: 7. The CDR3 loop spans 16 amino acids. CDR3 protein: CASSLGTSGTSDTQYF. The DNA of the CDR3 is TGTGCCAGCAGTTTGGGGACTAGCGGGACGTCGGATACGCAGTATTTT.

The chain combines TRBV29-1 with TRBJ2-7; perhaps TRBD1 as D (5 bases). The CDR3 sequence is 12 residues long. The V end lost 6 bases, the J end lost 6 bases, and 15 bases lay between the germline ends. Germline V gives CDR1 SQVTM, CDR2 ANQGSEA. The CDR3 DNA reads as TGCAGCGTCTCTAATAAAGGGGCCGAGCAGTACTTC. Translating it yields CSVSNKGAEQYF.

The chain recombines TRBV2 with TRBJ1-1; D is undetermined. V lost 8 bases and J lost 4, with 17 bases in between. The CDR3 length is 14 residues. In germline, CDR1 is SNHLY, CDR2 FYNNEI. The CDR3 region is CASLPPSGSTEAFF. The CDR3 DNA reads as TGTGCCAGCCTACCCCCTTCGGGTTCCACTGAAGCTTTCTTT.

J is TRBJ2-3 and V is TRBV7-9; 9 bases map to TRBD1. There are 16 residues in the CDR3. The germline V gene has CDR1 SEHNR and CDR2 FQNEAQ (reference sequence). V was pared by 5 bases and J by 5 bases, with 11 bases of the junction left unmatched. The DNA for the CDR3 is TGTGCCAGCAGCATGAGGCGGGACAGGGTAAAAGATACGCAGTATTTT. It codes for CASSMRRDRVKDTQYF.

V usage is TRBV4-1 and J usage is TRBJ1-2, with 9 nucleotides matching TRBD1. The germline V gene encodes CDR1 MGHRA and CDR2 YSYEKL. This CDR3 comprises 16 residues. Losses at the gene ends were 5 bases for V and 3 bases for J; bases not matched to a gene: 10. CDR3 DNA: TGCGCCAGCAGCTCAGACAGGGGGAAGGGGCACTATGGCTACACCTTC. Translation gives CASSSDRGKGHYGYTF.

The rearrangement links TRBV6-1 to TRBJ1-3; tentatively, D is TRBD1 (6 bases). The CDR3 consists of 14 residues. Trimming removed 3 bases from V and 4 bases from J, with 10 bases in between. Germline CDR1 MNHNS, CDR2 SASEGT. CDR3 in DNA: TGTGCCAGCAGTGAGATAGGGGGAGGAAACACCATATATTTT. It translates to CASSEIGGGNTIYF.

The chain employs TRBV1 and TRBJ2-7; TRBD1 is the table's D call and was not checked against the DNA. TRBV1 is a documented pseudogene. The CDR3 spans 15 residues. The CDR3 DNA follows: TGCACCAGCAGCCAAGATAATAGGGGGCCCCACGAGCAGTACTTC. This translates into CTSSQDNRGPHEQYF.

The chain has TRBV30 and TRBJ2-3; 10 bases line up with TRBD1. Germline V CDR1 and CDR2: GTSNPN, SVGIG (reference sequence). This CDR3 has 15 residues. Germline trimming cut 2 bases from V and 6 bases from J; bases unmatched to any gene: 8. CDR3 sequence reads: CAWSPGQGLSDTQYF. The CDR3 coding sequence is TGTGCCTGGAGTCCGGGACAGGGGCTAAGCGATACGCAGTATTTT.

This sequence joins TRBV4-2 and TRBJ2-2, with TRBD1 as a possible D gene (5 bases). Per the germline V gene, CDR1 is LGHNA and CDR2 is YNFKEQ. The CDR3 sequence is 17 residues long. V dropped 0 bases and J dropped 5 bases, with 16 bases sitting between them. For the CDR3, the DNA is TGTGCCAGCAGCCAAGAAATCCCCACAGGAATAACCGGGGAGCTGTTTTTT. Translation gives CASSQEIPTGITGELFF.

The rearrangement joins TRBV7-2 to TRBJ2-1, with D possibly TRBD2 on 5 matching bases. Between the trimmed V and J ends, which lost 5 bases and 13 bases, there was a span of 18 bases. CDR3 length: 13 amino acids. Germline V CDR1 and CDR2: SGHTA, FQGNSA. CDR3 sequence: CASSRTRSGKQFF. The DNA of the CDR3 is TGTGCCAGCAGCCGTACCAGATCCGGGAAACAGTTCTTC.

The genes are TRBV5-4 and TRBJ2-2; 10 nucleotides agree with TRBD2. Germline CDR1 is SGHNT and CDR2 is YYREEE (reference sequence). After removal of 3 bases from V and 3 bases from J, the junction contained 5 bases not matched to a gene. This CDR3 has 16 residues. This CDR3 reads CASSSSGGGHTGELFF. The CDR3 bases are TGTGCCAGCAGCTCAAGCGGGGGGGGCCACACCGGGGAGCTGTTTTTT.

The chain recombines TRBV5-8 with TRBJ2-5; the match to TRBD2 covers 16 bases. V shed 4 bases and J 5 bases; nucleotides not matched to a gene: 5. CDR1 SGHTS and CDR2 YDEGEE come from the germline V gene. The CDR3 is made up of 16 amino acids. The CDR3 DNA reads TGTGCCAGCAGCCTGGGACTAGCGGGGGGGTCGGAGACCCAGTACTTC. Translated, it gives CASSLGLAGGSETQYF.

The chain employs TRBV6-5 and TRBJ2-1, with 10 bases aligning to TRBD2. The J segment lost 9 bases and the V segment lost 5 bases, leaving 1 base of the junction unmatched. This CDR3 is 12 amino acids long. Germline CDR1 is MNHEY and CDR2 is SVGAGI. CDR3 DNA: TGTGCCAGCAGTCCTAGCGGGGGTGAGCAGTTCTTC. Translating it yields CASSPSGGEQFF.